The present T cell receptor beta chain was sequenced within a study of CD8+ T cells in alopecia areata. As for the study in general: Treatment of the treated patients consisted of oral tofacitinib, 5 to 10 mg twice daily.

With 6 bases clipped from V and 0 bases from J, the junction kept 5 bases outside the gene matches. This CDR3 is built from 15 residues. Germline-derived CDR1 and CDR2 are SGHVS and FQNEAQ. Comment on this clone: Antigen unknown.

Findings and caveats of the study: Many expanded lesional clones persisted in scalp and blood during tofacitinib.

As to treatment: oral pan-JAK inhibitor, 5-10 mg twice daily. Reverse transcribed after extraction, RNA yielded cDNA as the sequencing template. The data were produced by immunoSEQ multiplex PCR, yet TCRdb's version contains in-frame clones alone and is incomplete. The sample yields 120,000 or so clones, approximately 60% seen once. This rearrangement joins TRBV7-8 to TRBJ2-5, with TRBD1 matching over 9 bases. The receptor comes from a human donor with alopecia areata. This specimen was CD4+ T cells sorted from blood, taken at week 4, from a patient treated with tofacitinib. CDR3 in DNA: TGTGCCAGCAGGGACGACAGGGGGTACCAAGAGACCCAGTACTTC. It specifies CASRDDRGYQETQYF.